One sample yielded the 22 T cell receptor beta chains listed below, sequenced in a study of T cells in Graves' hyperthyroidism and ophthalmopathy. Using RNA transcripts as the source, TCR beta CDR3 regions were amplified. Carried out on the TCR CDR3, a first-round RT-PCR used the HTBI primer set. TCRdb re-analysed the multiplex PCR reads in MiXCR, keeping a single row per CDR3 protein. This sample carries 450,000 to 700,000 distinct CDR3 sequences, about 45% of them seen once, and the ten largest clones take around 19%. The sample taken for sequencing was peripheral blood or thyroid tissue (not recorded which). The origin of the receptors is an adult woman with Graves' disease, either hyperthyroidism or ophthalmopathy (not recorded which).

The chain combines TRBV11-1 with TRBJ1-5; the match to TRBD1 covers 7 bases. From germline, CDR1 is SGHAT and CDR2 FQDESV (reference sequence). V gave up 5 bases and J gave up 7 bases; unmatched junction bases: 5. This CDR3 comprises 13 residues. CDR3 residues: CASSGQENQPQHF. CDR3 DNA: TGTGCCAGCAGCGGACAGGAGAACCAGCCCCAGCATTTT. Filled out from reference TRBV11-1 and TRBJ1-5, the complete variable domain reads EAEVAQSPRYKITEKSQAVAFWCDPISGHATLYWYRQILGQGPELLVQFQDESVVDDSQLPKDRFSAERLKGVDSTLKIQPAELGDSAMYLCASSGQENQPQHFGDGTRLSIL.

The chain links TRBV29-1 to TRBJ2-7; possibly TRBD1 for D (6 bases). CDR1 is SQVTM, CDR2 ANQGSEA, per germline. This CDR3 comprises 12 residues. Trimming cost V 6 bases and J 3 bases, with 12 bases left between them. This CDR3 is CSVGKQGYEQYF. CDR3 bases: TGCAGCGTGGGAAAACAGGGCTACGAGCAGTACTTC.

This clonotype came up many times. The chain joins TRBV29-1 to TRBJ1-2; D is possibly TRBD1 (6 bases). The CDR3 has 11 amino acids. V dropped 8 bases and J dropped 6 bases, with 13 bases sitting between them. Germline CDR1 reads SQVTM; CDR2 reads ANQGSEA. The CDR3 DNA reads TGCAGCCTCAGGGGAGGGAATGGCTACACCTTC. This sequence encodes CSLRGGNGYTF.

The chain uses TRBV20-1 and TRBJ2-7, with D perhaps matching TRBD2 (6 bases). Germline assignment: CDR1 DFQATT and CDR2 SNEGSKA (reference sequence). The CDR3 loop spans 14 amino acids. V was clipped by 0 bases and J by 1 base, with 10 bases between them. For the CDR3, the DNA is TGCAGTGCTAGAGATCCGGGGACTTCCTACGAGCAGTACTTC. Translated: CSARDPGTSYEQYF.

V is TRBV11-2 and J is TRBJ2-7, with no clear D. Looked up from germline, CDR1 is SGHAT and CDR2 is FQNNGV. Trimming took 1 base from V and 2 from J, leaving 9 bases between them. The CDR3 spans 14 residues. The CDR3 sequence is CASSLGRETYEQYF. CDR3 sequence (DNA): TGTGCCAGCAGCTTAGGCCGCGAGACCTACGAGCAGTACTTC.

This clonotype was seen a single time. In DNA form, the CDR3 reads TGTGCCATCAGTGAGTCGCTGCGGGGAGGAGAGACCCAGTACTTC. It encodes CAISESLRGGETQYF. J is TRBJ2-5 and V is TRBV10-3; TRBD2 is a possible D gene (6 bases). CDR1 and CDR2 from the germline V gene are ENHRY and SYGVKD. Deletions cut 0 bases from V and 4 bases from J, with 12 bases between. This CDR3 comprises 15 residues.

The chain uses TRBV2 and TRBJ2-5; 8 nucleotides align to TRBD2. CDR3 length equals 14 residues. Per the germline V gene, CDR1 is SNHLY and CDR2 is FYNNEI. The trim removed 6 bases at V and 11 bases at J, leaving 14 bases unmatched. Here the CDR3 reads CASSQDRGGADQYF. The CDR3 bases are TGTGCCAGCAGCCAAGACCGGGGGGGGGCGGATCAGTACTTC.

In its sample, this clonotype was seen many times. This chain connects TRBV9 to TRBJ1-6; D is ambiguous. With 0 bases removed from V and 0 bases from J, the gap between germline ends came to 10 bases. CDR1 SGDLS and CDR2 YYNGEE come from the germline V gene. The CDR3 sequence is 17 residues long. The CDR3 reads CASSVGAGNSYNSPLHF. CDR3 nucleotide sequence: TGTGCCAGCAGCGTAGGGGCAGGCAACTCCTATAATTCACCCCTCCACTTT.

This chain connects TRBV7-6 to TRBJ1-5; maybe TRBD1 (5 bases). The V gene lost 4 bases and the J gene lost 7 bases, with 14 bases spanning the gap. Germline CDR1 SGHVS, CDR2 FNYEAQ. CDR3 length: 14 residues. In nucleotides, the CDR3 is TGTGCCAGCAGCTCCGGGGCAGCCGTACAGCCCCAGCATTTT. Protein sequence: CASSSGAAVQPQHF.

The chain employs TRBV2 and TRBJ2-5; 12 bases line up with TRBD2. The J call may not be correct, given that the DNA end is closer to TRBJ2-4. The CDR3 is 15 residues long. Germline V CDR1 and CDR2: SNHLY, FYNNEI. The CDR3, as DNA: TGTGCCAGCAGCAAATGGACTAGCGGGACCAACATTCAGTACTTC. This translates into CASSKWTSGTNIQYF.

This clonotype was picked up one time. This chain joins TRBV11-1 and TRBJ1-2; D gene ambiguous. The CDR3 totals 14 residues. The germline V gene has CDR1 SGHAT and CDR2 FQDESV (reference sequence). V lost 1 base and J 4 bases, leaving 10 bases between the germline ends. The CDR3 DNA reads as TGTGCCAGCAGCTTAGACGTTGAAGGCTATGGCTACACCTTC. It specifies CASSLDVEGYGYTF.

This clonotype has ten or more counts. The CDR3 region has the DNA TGTGCCACCAGTGATTCCTGGGGGACTAGCGGGAATGAGCAGTACTTC. Its protein product is CATSDSWGTSGNEQYF. V usage is TRBV24-1 and J usage is TRBJ2-7; 13 bases are shared with TRBD2. With 2 bases clipped from V and 7 bases from J, the junction kept 7 bases outside the gene matches. The CDR3 totals 16 residues. Germline-derived CDR1 and CDR2 are KGHDR and SFDVKD.

The chain combines TRBV7-2 with TRBJ2-2; a possible D gene is TRBD1 (5 bases). Trimming cost V 1 base and J 6 bases, with 15 bases left between them. The CDR3 has 16 amino acids. The germline V gene encodes CDR1 SGHTA and CDR2 FQGNSA. CDR3 in DNA: TGTGCCAGCAGCTTAGGTGCCCAGGGTCGGGCCGGGGAGCTGTTTTTT. Protein sequence: CASSLGAQGRAGELFF.

This clonotype was recorded many times. V usage is TRBV6-4 and J usage is TRBJ1-6; D gene uncertain. V lost 7 bases and J 8 bases, leaving 9 bases between the germline ends. Per germline, CDR1 MRHNA and CDR2 SNTAGT. The CDR3 has 12 amino acids. The CDR3 DNA sequence: TGTGCCAGCACCGTCCTCTATTCACCCCTCCACTTT. Encoded protein: CASTVLYSPLHF.

This clonotype was counted at least ten times. This chain connects TRBV19 to TRBJ2-2, with 8 positions matching TRBD1. V gave up 6 bases and J gave up 7 bases; unmatched junction bases: 7. The CDR3 is 14 amino acids. The germline gives CDR1 LNHDA, CDR2 SQIVND (reference sequence). The CDR3 DNA reads as TGTGCCAGTAGGACGACAGGGGTAGGCGGGGAGCTGTTTTTT. Translated: CASRTTGVGGELFF.

Many counts were recorded for this clonotype. The chain has TRBV5-1 and TRBJ1-2; weak D call: TRBD1 (6 bases). The CDR3 is 14 amino acids. V lost 4 bases and J 8 bases, leaving 18 bases between the germline ends. Germline V CDR1 and CDR2: SGHRS, YFSETQ. Here the CDR3 DNA reads TGCGCCAGCAGCCTCAACCCAGGGGTAGGAGGCTACACCTTC. It is translated as CASSLNPGVGGYTF.

This clonotype was observed at least ten times. V is TRBV4-1 and J is TRBJ1-5; 7 bases fit TRBD1. J was trimmed by 0 bases and V by 5 bases; bases with no gene match: 4. Germline V gene data show CDR1 as MGHRA and CDR2 as YSYEKL. The CDR3 length is 15 residues. The DNA of the CDR3 is TGCGCCAGCAGCACCCGACAGGGTAGCAATCAGCCCCAGCATTTT. Protein product: CASSTRQGSNQPQHF.

This clonotype was observed at least ten times. The chain employs TRBV6-5 and TRBJ2-7; maybe TRBD1 (5 bases). Germline V CDR1 and CDR2: MNHEY, SVGAGI. The ends were cut back, 6 bases at V and 3 bases at J, with 6 bases in the middle. This CDR3 region has 11 residues. The DNA of the CDR3 is TGTGCCAGCAGGACAGTCTACGAGCAGTACTTC. Amino acids: CASRTVYEQYF.

This clonotype has at least ten counts. The V call is TRBV13, the J call TRBJ1-5, with D perhaps matching TRBD1 (5 bases). Trimming removed 3 bases at V and 0 bases at J, with 9 bases between. This CDR3 region has 15 residues. Germline CDR1 PRHDT, CDR2 FYEKMQ (reference sequence). The CDR3 region is CASSFGGYSNQPQHF. The DNA of the CDR3 is TGTGCCAGCAGCTTCGGGGGATATAGCAATCAGCCCCAGCATTTT.

This clonotype was counted many times. This chain uses TRBV6-1 with TRBJ1-5, with D hard to call. V dropped 2 bases and J dropped 0 bases, with 8 bases sitting between them. Germline CDR1 is MNHNS and CDR2 is SASEGT. The CDR3 length is 15 residues. The CDR3: CASSETTYSNQPQHF. The CDR3 bases are TGTGCCAGCAGTGAAACAACATATAGCAATCAGCCCCAGCATTTT.

This clonotype was picked up a small number of times. At one of its ends the junction is not consistent with the germline gene, which may arise from a read error. This chain connects TRBV9 to TRBJ1-3; no firm D call. CDR3 length equals 13 residues. CDR1 is SGDLS and CDR2 is YYNGEE in the germline V gene. The CDR3 is CASSVGSGNIIYF. CDR3 DNA sequence: TGTGCCAGCAGCGTGGGCTCTGGAAACATCATATATTTT.

This sequence joins TRBV7-9 and TRBJ1-1, with 8 bases lining up with TRBD1. CDR1 SEHNR and CDR2 FQNEAQ come from the germline V gene (reference sequence). Trimming cost V 1 base and J 4 bases; bases outside gene matches: 14. The CDR3 is 18 residues long. The chain's CDR3 is CASSLEAWTGFFGTEAFF. Here the CDR3 DNA reads TGTGCCAGCAGCTTAGAAGCGTGGACAGGGTTTTTTGGCACTGAAGCTTTCTTT.